One and the same sample provided the 28 T cell receptor beta chains below, sequenced in a study of T cell responses to AZD1222 COVID-19 vaccine. The method was immunoSEQ multiplex PCR; TCRdb's version includes in-frame clones alone and lacks a portion of them. The sample contains 120,000 or so clones, 85% to 90% of which appear only once. The input for sequencing was peripheral blood, taken on day 0 of MenACWY control vaccination. The receptors were gathered from an adult in good health.

This chain joins TRBV11-2 and TRBJ2-1, with TRBD1 matching over 8 bases. The CDR3 is made up of 11 amino acids. Germline V CDR1 and CDR2: SGHAT, FQNNGV. Trimming removed 4 bases from V and 12 bases from J; junction bases left unmatched: 2. The CDR3 is CASSSTGVQFF. As DNA, the CDR3 is TGTGCCAGCAGCTCGACAGGGGTGCAGTTCTTC.

The V and J genes are TRBV4-1 and TRBJ2-4; TRBD2 might be the D (5 bases). The V gene's germline CDR1 is MGHRA and CDR2 YSYEKL. The CDR3 sequence is 20 residues long. Trimming stripped 1 base from V and 6 bases from J, with 28 bases between. DNA of the CDR3: TGCGCCAGCAGCCAAGCAACTTTCCCCCCGAAGACTTCCGCGGGAAACATTCAGTACTTC. This gives the protein CASSQATFPPKTSAGNIQYF.

The chain is built from TRBV7-2 and TRBJ2-7, with 7 bases matching TRBD1. The length of the CDR3 is 14 residues. Trimming removed 4 bases from V and 2 bases from J; junction bases left unmatched: 5. The germline V gene encodes CDR1 SGHTA and CDR2 FQGNSA. The CDR3 protein is CASSSGQWTYEQYF. The CDR3 DNA reads as TGTGCCAGCAGCTCGGGACAGTGGACCTACGAGCAGTACTTC.

This chain uses TRBV6-1 with TRBJ1-5; no firm D call. Germline V gene lookup returns CDR1 MNHNS and CDR2 SASEGT. With 3 bases removed from V and 0 bases from J, the gap between germline ends came to 9 bases. CDR3 length: 15 residues. CDR3 sequence (DNA): TGTGCCAGCAGTGAGACCTCCGTTAGCAATCAGCCCCAGCATTTT. The encoded protein is CASSETSVSNQPQHF.

The chain combines TRBV6-5 with TRBJ2-2; 9 nucleotides line up with TRBD1. This CDR3 contains 14 residues. V trimming: 8 bases; J trimming: 3 bases; junction bases outside the gene matches: 4. The germline V gene has CDR1 MNHEY and CDR2 SVGAGI. The CDR3 DNA reads as TGTGCCAGCGGGAGACAGGGGGACACCGGGGAGCTGTTTTTT. Translated, it gives CASGRQGDTGELFF.

V is TRBV27 and J is TRBJ1-2; D possibly corresponds to TRBD1 (6 bases). The CDR3 covers 12 residues. V shed 5 bases and J shed 5 bases, with 9 bases lying between them. Per the germline V gene, CDR1 is MNHEY and CDR2 is SMNVEV (reference sequence). CDR3 sequence reads: CASSLQGYGYTF. The CDR3 DNA reads TGTGCCAGCAGTCTACAGGGTTATGGCTACACCTTC.

The V and J genes are TRBV5-6 and TRBJ1-1; D remains ambiguous. Trimming removed 0 bases from V and 1 base from J, with 4 bases in between. Per the germline V gene, CDR1 is SGHDT and CDR2 is YYEEEE. This CDR3 is built from 13 residues. The CDR3 coding sequence is TGTGCCAGCAGCTTGGCAGAGAACACTGAAGCTTTCTTT. Translating gives CASSLAENTEAFF. Using reference TRBV5-6 and TRBJ1-1 for the parts outside the CDR3, the full variable domain is DAGVTQSPTHLIKTRGQQVTLRCSPKSGHDTVSWYQQALGQGPQFIFQYYEEEERQRGNFPDRFSGHQFPNYSSELNVNALLLGDSALYLCASSLAENTEAFFGQGTRLTVV.

The J gene is TRBJ2-3, the V gene TRBV2, with 8 bases fitting TRBD2. Losses at the gene ends were 8 bases for V and 5 bases for J; bases not matched to a gene: 15. From germline, CDR1 is SNHLY and CDR2 FYNNEI. This CDR3 spans 16 amino acids. The CDR3 reads CASEVRTGGVQDTQYF. The DNA for the CDR3 is TGTGCCAGCGAGGTCCGCACGGGAGGGGTACAAGATACGCAGTATTTT.

The V and J genes are TRBV7-9 and TRBJ1-6; a possible D gene is TRBD1 (5 bases). The CDR3 is made up of 14 amino acids. The V and J ends lost 6 bases and 6 bases respectively, with 12 bases between them. Germline values: CDR1 SEHNR, CDR2 FQNEAQ (reference sequence). The DNA for the CDR3 is TGTGCCAGCAGTTCAAAGACAGCTAATTCACCCCTCCACTTT. Translation gives CASSSKTANSPLHF.

The gene calls are TRBV6-1 and TRBJ1-4; D is undetermined. The V and J ends lost 0 bases and 5 bases respectively, with 10 bases between them. The germline V gene has CDR1 MNHNS and CDR2 SASEGT. This CDR3 is built from 15 residues. The CDR3 DNA is TGTGCCAGCAGTGAAGCCCAGGAAAACAATGAAAAACTGTTTTTT. Translated: CASSEAQENNEKLFF.

J is TRBJ1-1 and V is TRBV27, with a possible D match to TRBD1 (6 bases). Trimming took 6 bases from V and 1 from J, leaving 15 bases between them. Germline CDR1 and CDR2: MNHEY and SMNVEV (reference sequence). The CDR3 loop spans 15 amino acids. The DNA of the CDR3 is TGTGCCAGCAGACGAGGGGGGCAGCCGAACACTGAAGCTTTCTTT. Residues: CASRRGGQPNTEAFF.

The chain couples TRBV2 to TRBJ2-5; weak D call: TRBD2 (6 bases). Germline CDR1 reads SNHLY; CDR2 reads FYNNEI. The CDR3 runs 12 residues. V lost 4 bases and J lost 5, with 8 bases in between. The CDR3 sequence: CASSGGGETQYF. For the CDR3, the DNA is TGTGCCAGCAGTGGAGGAGGGGAGACCCAGTACTTC.

The chain links TRBV2 to TRBJ2-1; tentative D call: TRBD1 (6 bases). This CDR3 is 11 amino acids long. Trimming removed 7 bases at V and 14 bases at J, with 15 bases between. Germline loops: CDR1 SNHLY, CDR2 FYNNEI. The CDR3 DNA is TGTGCCAGCACGCTGGACAGAAAGGAGTTCTTC. It yields the protein CASTLDRKEFF.

V and J are TRBV6-5 and TRBJ1-1; D is undetermined. The CDR3 covers 15 residues. Germline CDR1 and CDR2: MNHEY and SVGAGI. Trimming took off 0 bases at V and 2 bases at J, with 10 bases between the two ends. The CDR3 reads CASSYSGRKNTEAFF. The CDR3 nucleotides read TGTGCCAGCAGTTACTCCGGACGGAAAAACACTGAAGCTTTCTTT.

This sequence joins TRBV7-9 and TRBJ2-7, with D hard to call. There are 13 residues in the CDR3. CDR1 is SEHNR and CDR2 is FQNEAQ in the germline V gene (reference sequence). V shed 5 bases and J shed 2 bases, with 10 bases lying between them. CDR3 sequence: CASSHPRAYEQYF. CDR3 bases: TGTGCCAGCAGCCATCCAAGGGCCTACGAGCAGTACTTC.

This sequence joins TRBV29-1 and TRBJ1-1; TRBD1 might be the D (5 bases). Germline V lookup: CDR1 SQVTM, CDR2 ANQGSEA. V was pared by 2 bases and J by 5 bases, with 15 bases between. The CDR3 spans 14 residues. In DNA form, the CDR3 reads TGCAGCGTTGAATATGGTTGGGGGGAGACTGAAGCTTTCTTT. It translates to CSVEYGWGETEAFF.

The chain carries TRBV5-1 and TRBJ2-1; 8 bases match TRBD2. The J segment lost 7 bases and the V segment lost 4 bases, leaving 13 bases of the junction unmatched. The CDR3 runs to 16 residues. Germline CDR1 SGHRS, CDR2 YFSETQ. The CDR3 loop is CASSVSPAGEHNEQFF. CDR3 coding DNA: TGCGCCAGCAGCGTGAGCCCAGCGGGAGAACATAATGAGCAGTTCTTC.

The gene calls are TRBV23-1 and TRBJ1-1; possibly TRBD1 for D (5 bases). TRBV23-1 is filed as an ORF, its function uncertain. The CDR3 covers 16 residues. V lost 0 bases and J 5 bases, leaving 16 bases between the germline ends. The CDR3 sequence is CASSQSNGGTRTEAFF. The CDR3, as DNA: TGCGCCAGCAGTCAATCGAACGGGGGTACGAGGACTGAAGCTTTCTTT.

The chain joins TRBV6-5 to TRBJ2-1; no clear D. CDR3 length: 14 amino acids. V dropped 6 bases and J dropped 4 bases, with 13 bases sitting between them. Germline values: CDR1 MNHEY, CDR2 SVGAGI. The CDR3 loop reads CASRKETVYNEQFF. DNA of the CDR3: TGTGCCAGCAGGAAAGAAACGGTGTACAATGAGCAGTTCTTC.

A remark on this clone: Other DNA sequences in this sample translate to the same CDR3. This chain connects TRBV6-6 to TRBJ2-7; 10 nucleotides agree with TRBD1. V gave up 6 bases and J gave up 2 bases; unmatched junction bases: 7. The length of the CDR3 is 15 residues. The germline CDR1 and CDR2 sequences are MNHNY and SVGAGI (reference sequence). CDR3 sequence reads: CASSPRQGAAYEQYF. The CDR3, as DNA: TGTGCCAGCAGCCCCAGACAGGGGGCGGCCTACGAGCAGTACTTC.

This sequence joins TRBV5-1 and TRBJ2-5; no clear D. Germline CDR1 reads SGHRS; CDR2 reads YFSETQ. The CDR3 extends over 17 amino acids. V lost 0 bases and J lost 4, with 19 bases in between. CDR3 region: CASSLGVSSLVGETQYF. CDR3 DNA: TGCGCCAGCAGCTTGGGCGTTAGTTCTTTGGTTGGAGAGACCCAGTACTTC.

The chain carries TRBV6-2 or TRBV6-3 and TRBJ2-1; TRBD2 agrees at 11 bases. The CDR3 covers 15 residues. Germline CDR1 reads MNHEY; CDR2 reads SVGEGT. After removal of 5 bases from V and 4 bases from J, the junction contained 4 bases not matched to a gene. The CDR3 loop is CASSLTSGRYNEQFF. The CDR3 nucleotides read TGTGCCAGCAGTCTAACTAGCGGGAGATACAATGAGCAGTTCTTC.

The chain uses TRBV5-5 and TRBJ1-5; no firm D call. Germline V gives CDR1 SGHKS, CDR2 YYEKEE (reference sequence). V was shortened by 1 base and J by 0 bases, with 2 bases between the two germline ends. This CDR3 has 13 amino acids. The chain's CDR3 is CASSLYSNQPQHF. CDR3 coding DNA: TGTGCCAGCAGCTTGTATAGCAATCAGCCCCAGCATTTT.

This chain links TRBV5-6 with TRBJ2-7; D possibly corresponds to TRBD2 (6 bases). Trimming pared 0 bases from V and 2 bases from J, leaving 12 bases between. Looked up from germline, CDR1 is SGHDT and CDR2 is YYEEEE. This CDR3 has 15 residues. The CDR3: CASSLGLQRAYEQYF. The CDR3 nucleotides are TGTGCCAGCAGCTTGGGACTCCAGCGGGCCTACGAGCAGTACTTC.

This clone was seen just once. This chain connects TRBV3-1 (or the pseudogene TRBV3-2) to TRBJ1-2; D ambiguous. The CDR3 contains 15 residues. Germline CDR1 reads LGHDT; CDR2 reads YNNKEL (reference sequence). The V end was cut by 0 bases, the J end by 2 bases, with 10 bases between. The CDR3 loop reads CASSQDRTGNYGYTF. CDR3 sequence (DNA): TGTGCCAGCAGCCAAGATCGTACGGGAAACTATGGCTACACCTTC.

The chain is built from TRBV7-2 and TRBJ2-7; D gene ambiguous. The ends were cut back, 5 bases at V and 0 bases at J, with 17 bases in the middle. CDR1 and CDR2 from the germline V gene are SGHTA and FQGNSA. The CDR3 totals 16 residues. The CDR3: CASSASPGVPSYEQYF. CDR3 bases: TGTGCCAGCAGCGCGTCACCTGGAGTCCCCTCCTACGAGCAGTACTTC.

This sequence joins TRBV5-1 and TRBJ1-1; 8 bases fit TRBD1. V shed 0 bases, J shed 5 bases, and the junction held 0 bases outside the gene matches. The V gene's germline CDR1 is SGHRS and CDR2 YFSETQ. This CDR3 has 13 residues. CDR3: CASSLGTGTEAFF. The CDR3 DNA reads as TGCGCCAGCAGCTTGGGGACAGGGACTGAAGCTTTCTTT.

The chain uses TRBV7-7 and TRBJ1-1, with D unclear. V was shortened by 5 bases and J by 5 bases, with 12 bases between the two germline ends. The V gene's germline CDR1 is SSHAT and CDR2 FNYEAQ (reference sequence). CDR3 length: 13 amino acids. This CDR3 is CASSRSVRTEAFF. The CDR3, as DNA: TGTGCCAGCAGCCGGTCAGTGAGAACTGAAGCTTTCTTT.